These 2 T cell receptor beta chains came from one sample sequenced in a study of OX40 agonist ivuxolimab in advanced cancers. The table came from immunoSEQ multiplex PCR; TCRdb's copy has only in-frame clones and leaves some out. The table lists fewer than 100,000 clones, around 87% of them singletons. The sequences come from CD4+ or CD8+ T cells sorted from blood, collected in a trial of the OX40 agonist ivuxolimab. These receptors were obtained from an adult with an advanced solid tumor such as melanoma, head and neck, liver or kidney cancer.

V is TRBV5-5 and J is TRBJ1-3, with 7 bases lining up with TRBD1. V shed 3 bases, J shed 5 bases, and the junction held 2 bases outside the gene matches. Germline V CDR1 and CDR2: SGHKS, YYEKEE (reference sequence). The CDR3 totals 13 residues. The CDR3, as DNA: TGTGCCAGCAGCTCGGGACAGCGAAACACCATATATTTT. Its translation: CASSSGQRNTIYF.

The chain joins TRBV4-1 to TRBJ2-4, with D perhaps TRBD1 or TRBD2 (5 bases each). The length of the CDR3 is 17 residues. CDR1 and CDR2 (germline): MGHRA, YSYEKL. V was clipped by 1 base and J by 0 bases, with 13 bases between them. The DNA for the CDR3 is TGCGCCAGCAGCCAAGCTGAGGGGCCTCTAGCCAAAAACATTCAGTACTTC. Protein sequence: CASSQAEGPLAKNIQYF.